These 9 T cell receptor beta chains originate from one sample sequenced in a study of regulatory T cells in long-lasting Graves disease (dated by TCRdb to about 2021). The method behind the library was multiplex PCR. Sequenced using an Illumina HiSeq 4000. TCR beta libraries were built with iRepertoire HTBI primers and Arm-PCR amplification of CDR3 regions. The public reads were run again by TCRdb, first through fastp at Q25 and then through MiXCR, and only productive beta chains were kept. Rows matching on CDR3 protein sequence are summarized as one entry with the most common DNA and genes. This sample holds approximately 230,000 distinct CDR3 sequences; about 17% were observed only once. The ten largest clones capture around 21% of the sample. The sample's time point label, decoded: newly diagnosed GD, antithyroid drugs for less than 3 months. For both TCR sequencing and RNA sequencing, RNA was extracted from PBMCs in TRIzol.

Source: peripheral blood mononuclear cells (PBMCs), taken at new diagnosis, from a patient treated with antithyroid drugs. The receptors come from a female donor with Graves disease.

The J gene is TRBJ1-1, the V gene TRBV20-1; no definite D call. Germline V gene lookup returns CDR1 DFQATT and CDR2 SNEGSKA (reference sequence). CDR3 size: 15 residues. The V end lost 6 bases, the J end lost 1 base, and 18 bases lay between the germline ends. The CDR3 spells CSALFPAVTNTEAFF. The DNA of the CDR3 is TGCAGTGCCTTGTTCCCGGCAGTTACGAACACTGAAGCTTTCTTT.

The sample holds a few counts of this clonotype. The chain joins TRBV6-1 to TRBJ2-2, with D maybe TRBD2 (6 bases). The V and J ends lost 5 bases and 5 bases respectively, with 27 bases between them. This CDR3 comprises 19 residues. Germline V gene sequence: CDR1 MNHNS, CDR2 SASEGT. The chain's CDR3 is CASSRRALTGVGYTGELFF. The CDR3, as DNA: TGTGCCAGCAGTCGCCGGGCCCTAACGGGGGTGGGATATACCGGGGAGCTGTTTTTT.

The gene calls are TRBV3-2 and TRBJ2-1; TRBD2 reflects the table's D call only, with no check against the DNA. TRBV3-2 is a recognized pseudogene. CDR3 length equals 18 residues. The CDR3 DNA reads as TGTGCCAGCAGCCAAGTTGGACTAGCGGGAGGGCCCAGGAATGAGCAGTTCTTC. It specifies CASSQVGLAGGPRNEQFF.

The CDR3 protein is CASTAEGHTEAFF. The CDR3 coding sequence is TGTGCCAGCACCGCCGAAGGACACACTGAAGCTTTCTTT. This rearrangement joins TRBV2 to TRBJ1-1, with D uncertain. Trimming took off 7 bases at V and 3 bases at J, with 12 bases between the two ends. CDR1 is SNHLY and CDR2 is FYNNEI in the germline V gene. The CDR3 loop spans 13 amino acids. Supplemented by reference TRBV2 and TRBJ1-1, the full variable domain reads EPEVTQTPSHQVTQMGQEVILRCVPISNHLYFYWYRQILGQKVEFLVSFYNNEISEKSEIFDDQFSVERPDGSNFTLKIRSTKLEDSAMYFCASTAEGHTEAFFGQGTRLTVV.

The genes are TRBV20-1 and TRBJ1-1; tentatively, D is TRBD1 (5 bases). The V and J ends lost 7 bases and 4 bases respectively, with 13 bases between them. CDR1 DFQATT and CDR2 SNEGSKA come from the germline V gene (reference sequence). This CDR3 is 12 amino acids long. CDR3 DNA: TGCAGTGTTGCGGCAGGGAGCACTGAAGCTTTCTTT. Amino acid sequence: CSVAAGSTEAFF.

In the case of this clonotype: A single base separates this from a much larger clone, so it may be a read error. Likely a read error: the CDR3 ends without its conserved phenylalanine or tryptophan. The V gene is TRBV20-1, the J gene TRBJ2-7, with D unclear. V lost 0 bases to trimming and J lost 4 bases, with 7 bases between them. The CDR3 contains 12 residues. Germline V CDR1 and CDR2: DFQATT, SNEGSKA (reference sequence). CDR3 sequence reads: CSARDRGYEQYS. In DNA, the CDR3 is TGCAGTGCTAGAGATCGCGGTTACGAGCAGTACTCC.

The genes are TRBV3-1 and TRBJ1-1, with unresolved D. This CDR3 spans 13 amino acids. Trimming took 0 bases from V and 4 from J, leaving 6 bases between them. Per the germline V gene, CDR1 is LGHDT and CDR2 is YNNKEL (reference sequence). This chain's CDR3 is CASSQDLSTEAFF. The CDR3 DNA reads TGTGCCAGCAGCCAAGATCTAAGCACTGAAGCTTTCTTT.

The V call is TRBV19, the J call TRBJ2-1; 12 positions match TRBD2. The V gene end was trimmed by 7 bases and the J gene end by 3 bases; junction bases not matched to a gene: 10. The CDR3 is 17 residues long. Germline V CDR1 and CDR2: LNHDA, SQIVND (reference sequence). CDR3 DNA: TGTGCCAGTACTTCACCCCGGACTAGCGGGAACTACAATGAGCAGTTCTTC. Amino acids: CASTSPRTSGNYNEQFF.

On this clonotype itself: This clone may be a read error of a much larger clone one base away. This chain uses TRBV5-5 with TRBJ1-1; no definite D call. This CDR3 is built from 15 residues. Germline CDR1 SGHKS, CDR2 YYEKEE (reference sequence). Between the trimmed V and J ends, which lost 3 bases and 6 bases, there was a span of 18 bases. The CDR3 loop is CASSSQIGIGSEAFF. CDR3 in DNA: TGTGCCAGCAGCTCACAGATAGGGATTGGTTCTGAAGCTTTCTTT.